The sequence of this T cell receptor beta chain was determined in a study of cytomegalovirus exposure and HLA in healthy donors. V gave up 2 bases and J gave up 4 bases; unmatched junction bases: 8. The CDR3 is 16 residues long. Germline V gives CDR1 LNHNV, CDR2 YYDKDF (reference sequence). Both 60 Vbeta primers and 13 Jbeta primers went into the PCR. Clones were sequenced by immunoSEQ multiplex PCR, and TCRdb holds only the in-frame ones, with some missing. The sample consists of about 120,000 clones, almost 85% of them appearing once. The chain has TRBV15 and TRBJ1-3; 7 bases align to TRBD1. The sequencing input was PBMCs. The receptor's source is a young woman in good health and CMV-seronegative. CDR3 sequence: CATSRRQGAGGNTIYF. The CDR3 DNA is TGTGCCACCAGCAGAAGACAGGGAGCAGGAGGAAACACCATATATTTT. Looking up the rest from reference TRBV15 and TRBJ1-3 gives the full variable domain: DAMVIQNPRYQVTQFGKPVTLSCSQTLNHNVMYWYQQKSSQAPKLLFHYYDKDFNNEADTPDNFQSRRPNTSFCFLDIRSPGLGDTAMYLCATSRRQGAGGNTIYFGEGSWLTVV.